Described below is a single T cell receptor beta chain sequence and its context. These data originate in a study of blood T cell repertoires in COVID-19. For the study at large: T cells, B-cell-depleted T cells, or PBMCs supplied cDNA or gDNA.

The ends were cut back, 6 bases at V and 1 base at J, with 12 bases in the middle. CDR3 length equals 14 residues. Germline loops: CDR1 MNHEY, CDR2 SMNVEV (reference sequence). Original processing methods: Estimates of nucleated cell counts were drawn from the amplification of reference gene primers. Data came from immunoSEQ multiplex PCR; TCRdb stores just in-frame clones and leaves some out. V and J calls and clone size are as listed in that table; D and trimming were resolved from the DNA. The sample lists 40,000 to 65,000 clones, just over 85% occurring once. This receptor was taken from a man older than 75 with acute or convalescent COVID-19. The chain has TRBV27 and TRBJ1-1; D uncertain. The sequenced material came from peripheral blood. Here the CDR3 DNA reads TGTGCCAGCAGGAGAAAACCAACGAACACTGAAGCTTTCTTT. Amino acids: CASRRKPTNTEAFF.